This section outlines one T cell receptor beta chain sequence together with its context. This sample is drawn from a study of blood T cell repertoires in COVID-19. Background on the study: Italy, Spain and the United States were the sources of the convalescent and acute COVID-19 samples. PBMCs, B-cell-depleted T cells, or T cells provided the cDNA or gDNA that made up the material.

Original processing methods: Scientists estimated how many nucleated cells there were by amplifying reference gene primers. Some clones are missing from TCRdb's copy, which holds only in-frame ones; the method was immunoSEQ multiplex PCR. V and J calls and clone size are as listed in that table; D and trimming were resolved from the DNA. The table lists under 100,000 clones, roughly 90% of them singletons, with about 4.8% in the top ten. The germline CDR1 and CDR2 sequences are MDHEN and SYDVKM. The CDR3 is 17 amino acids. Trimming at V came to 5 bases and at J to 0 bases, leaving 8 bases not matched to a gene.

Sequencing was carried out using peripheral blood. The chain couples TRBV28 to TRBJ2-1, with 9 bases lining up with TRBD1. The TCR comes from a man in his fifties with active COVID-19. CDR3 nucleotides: TGTGCCAGCAGTGGGGACAGGGCTGGGAGCTCCTACAATGAGCAGTTCTTC. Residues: CASSGDRAGSSYNEQFF.